There are a few counts of the clone carrying this T cell receptor beta chain. Recruits, aged roughly 18 to 95 years, lived in 25 or so US areas. The V gene lost 2 bases and the J gene lost 4 bases, with 12 bases spanning the gap. This CDR3 region has 14 residues. In germline, CDR1 is MNHEY, CDR2 SVGEGT. The data were taken from a study of blood T cell repertoires in COVID-19. Study-wide context: Specimens from acute and convalescent COVID-19 originated in the United States, Italy and Spain. The analysed material was cDNA or gDNA that came from T cells, B-cell-depleted T cells, or PBMCs.

Under the authors' procedure: For nucleated cells, counts were estimated from reference gene primer amplification. Profiled with immunoSEQ multiplex PCR; TCRdb holds only in-frame clones, not every one. V and J calls and clone size are those listed in that table; D and trimming were worked out from the DNA. The data contain approximately 210,000 clones, 80% of them singletons. The TCR comes from a man aged 25-45 years with acute COVID-19. The sample comprised PBMCs or T cells enriched from blood (not recorded which). The chain is built from TRBV6-2 or TRBV6-3 and TRBJ2-7; D is possibly TRBD1 (6 bases). CDR3 sequence: CASSYLGTLYEQYF. The CDR3, as DNA: TGTGCCAGCAGTTACCTAGGGACACTATACGAGCAGTACTTC.